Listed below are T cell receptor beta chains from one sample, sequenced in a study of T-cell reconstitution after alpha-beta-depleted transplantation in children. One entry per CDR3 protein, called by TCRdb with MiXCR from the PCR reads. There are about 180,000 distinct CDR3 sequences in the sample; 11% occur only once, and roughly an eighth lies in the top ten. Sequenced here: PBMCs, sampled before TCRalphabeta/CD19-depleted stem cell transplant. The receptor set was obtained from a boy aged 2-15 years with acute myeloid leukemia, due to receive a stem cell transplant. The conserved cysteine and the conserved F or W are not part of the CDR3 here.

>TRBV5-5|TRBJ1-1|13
ASSLEAGLNTEAF
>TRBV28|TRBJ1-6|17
ASSLSPTGTSYYNSPLH
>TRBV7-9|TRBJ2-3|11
ASSSSLGDTQY
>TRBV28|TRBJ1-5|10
ASKDGQGLQH
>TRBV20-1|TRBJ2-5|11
SARRGTEETQY
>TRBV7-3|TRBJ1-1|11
ASSLQQGTEAF
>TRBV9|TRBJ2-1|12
ASSTRDVINEQF
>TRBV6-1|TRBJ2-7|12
ASLASGSSYEQY
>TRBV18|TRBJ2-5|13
ASSPTDRGLETQY
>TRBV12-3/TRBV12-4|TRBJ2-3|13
ASSQKWDLGDTQY
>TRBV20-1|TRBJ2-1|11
SARSEAGYEQF
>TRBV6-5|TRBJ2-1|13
ASSSSGQSYNEQF
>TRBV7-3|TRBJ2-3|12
ASSFSDGTDTQY
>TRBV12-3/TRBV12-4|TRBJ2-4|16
ASSLLSTGGLAKNIQY
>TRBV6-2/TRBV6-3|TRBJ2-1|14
ASRPSGSPSYNEQF
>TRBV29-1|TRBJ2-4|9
SARKKNIQY
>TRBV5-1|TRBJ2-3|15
ASSLGGLAGAGDTQY
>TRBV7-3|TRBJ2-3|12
ASSFIAQPDTQY
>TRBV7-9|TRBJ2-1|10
ASSGEEYEQF
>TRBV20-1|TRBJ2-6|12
SASTGRGANVLT
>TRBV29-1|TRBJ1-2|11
SVESWGPYGYT
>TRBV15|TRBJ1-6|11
ATSGTGVSPLH
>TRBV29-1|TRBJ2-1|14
SVERLTSGSYNEQF
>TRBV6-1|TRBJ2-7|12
ASSERLPHYEQY
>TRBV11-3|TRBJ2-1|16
ASSLFGTSGRVGNEQF